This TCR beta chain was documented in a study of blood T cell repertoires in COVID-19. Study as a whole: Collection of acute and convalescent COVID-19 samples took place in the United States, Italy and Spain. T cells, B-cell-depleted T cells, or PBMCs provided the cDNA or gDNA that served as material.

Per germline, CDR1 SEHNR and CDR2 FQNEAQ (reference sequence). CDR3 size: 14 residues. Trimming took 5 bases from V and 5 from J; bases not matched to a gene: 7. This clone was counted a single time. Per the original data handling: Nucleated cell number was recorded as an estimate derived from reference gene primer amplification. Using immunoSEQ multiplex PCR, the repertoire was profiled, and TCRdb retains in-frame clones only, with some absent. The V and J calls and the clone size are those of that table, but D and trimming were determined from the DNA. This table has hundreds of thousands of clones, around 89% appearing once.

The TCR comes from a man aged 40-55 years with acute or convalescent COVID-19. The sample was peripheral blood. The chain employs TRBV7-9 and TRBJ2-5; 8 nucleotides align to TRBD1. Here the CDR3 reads CASSRNSGGETQYF. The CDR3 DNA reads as TGTGCCAGCAGCCGAAACTCAGGGGGCGAGACCCAGTACTTC.